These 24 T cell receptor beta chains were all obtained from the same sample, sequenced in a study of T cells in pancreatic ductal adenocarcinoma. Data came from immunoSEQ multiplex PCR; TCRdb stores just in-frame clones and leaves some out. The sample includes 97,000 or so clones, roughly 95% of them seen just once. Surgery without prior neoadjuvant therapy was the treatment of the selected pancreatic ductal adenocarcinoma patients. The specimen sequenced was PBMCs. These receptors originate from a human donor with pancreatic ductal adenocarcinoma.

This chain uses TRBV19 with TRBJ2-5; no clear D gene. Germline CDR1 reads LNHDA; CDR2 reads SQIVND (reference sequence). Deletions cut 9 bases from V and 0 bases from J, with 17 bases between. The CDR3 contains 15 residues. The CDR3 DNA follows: TGTGCCAGCGTTCCCCCGGGTCGGGACCAAGAGACCCAGTACTTC. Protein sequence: CASVPPGRDQETQYF.

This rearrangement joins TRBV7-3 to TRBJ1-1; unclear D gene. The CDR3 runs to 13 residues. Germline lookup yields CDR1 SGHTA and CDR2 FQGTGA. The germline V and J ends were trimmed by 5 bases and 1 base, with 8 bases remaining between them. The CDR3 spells CASSKAENTEAFF. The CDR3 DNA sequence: TGTGCCAGCAGCAAAGCTGAGAACACTGAAGCTTTCTTT.

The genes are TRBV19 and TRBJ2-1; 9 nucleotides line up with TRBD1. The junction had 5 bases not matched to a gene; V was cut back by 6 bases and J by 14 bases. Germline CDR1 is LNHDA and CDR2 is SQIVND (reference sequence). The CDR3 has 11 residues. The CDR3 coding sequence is TGTGCCAGTAGGATTAGGACAGGGGAGTTCTTC. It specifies CASRIRTGEFF.

CDR3 DNA sequence: TGCGCCAGCAGCCAAGGACTAGCGGGAAAGGGCGAGCAGTACTTC. Amino acid sequence: CASSQGLAGKGEQYF. This chain uses TRBV4-1 with TRBJ2-7, with 11 bases aligning to TRBD2. CDR3 length: 15 amino acids. Unmatched junction bases numbered 5, after V lost 1 base and J lost 6 bases. The germline V gene encodes CDR1 MGHRA and CDR2 YSYEKL.

The DNA for the CDR3 is TGTGCCTGGAGTGGACTAGCGGGAGGTGATGAGCAGTTCTTC. Its protein product is CAWSGLAGGDEQFF. The chain couples TRBV30 to TRBJ2-1; 13 bases fit TRBD2. The germline V gene encodes CDR1 GTSNPN and CDR2 SVGIG (reference sequence). The CDR3 spans 14 residues. V was clipped by 1 base and J by 8 bases; unmatched bases: 2.

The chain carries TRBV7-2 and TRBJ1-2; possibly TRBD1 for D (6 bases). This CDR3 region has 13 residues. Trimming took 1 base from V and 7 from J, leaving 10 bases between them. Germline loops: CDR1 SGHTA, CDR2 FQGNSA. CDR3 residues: CASSLGNRVGYTF. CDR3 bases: TGTGCCAGCAGCTTAGGCAACAGGGTTGGCTACACCTTC.

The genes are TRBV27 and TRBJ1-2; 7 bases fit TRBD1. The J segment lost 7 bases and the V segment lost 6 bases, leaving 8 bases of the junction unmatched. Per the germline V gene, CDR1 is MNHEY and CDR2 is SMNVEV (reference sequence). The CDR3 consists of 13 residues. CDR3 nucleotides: TGTGCCAGCAGCACAACAGGGGCTTTTGGCTACACCTTC. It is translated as CASSTTGAFGYTF.

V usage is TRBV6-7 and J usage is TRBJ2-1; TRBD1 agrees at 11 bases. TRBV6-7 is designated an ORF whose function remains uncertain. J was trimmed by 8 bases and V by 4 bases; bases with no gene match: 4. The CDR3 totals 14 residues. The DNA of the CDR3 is TGTGCCAGCAGTTGCGGGACAGGGGGGTATGAGCAGTTCTTC. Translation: CASSCGTGGYEQFF.

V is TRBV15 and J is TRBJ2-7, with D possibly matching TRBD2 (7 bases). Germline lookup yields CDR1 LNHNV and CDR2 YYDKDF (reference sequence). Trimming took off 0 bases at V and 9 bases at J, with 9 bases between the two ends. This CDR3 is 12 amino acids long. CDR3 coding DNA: TGTGCCACCAGCAGAGAAGGGGGGGGGCAGTACTTC. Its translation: CATSREGGGQYF. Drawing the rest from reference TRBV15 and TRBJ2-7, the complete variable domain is DAMVIQNPRYQVTQFGKPVTLSCSQTLNHNVMYWYQQKSSQAPKLLFHYYDKDFNNEADTPDNFQSRRPNTSFCFLDIRSPGLGDTAMYLCATSREGGGQYFGPGTRLTVT.

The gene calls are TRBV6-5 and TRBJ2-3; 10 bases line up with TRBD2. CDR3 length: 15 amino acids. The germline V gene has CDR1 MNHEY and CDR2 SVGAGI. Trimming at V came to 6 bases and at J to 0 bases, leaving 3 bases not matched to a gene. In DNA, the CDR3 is TGTGCCAGCAGGTCTAGCGGGGGCAGCACAGATACGCAGTATTTT. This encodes CASRSSGGSTDTQYF.

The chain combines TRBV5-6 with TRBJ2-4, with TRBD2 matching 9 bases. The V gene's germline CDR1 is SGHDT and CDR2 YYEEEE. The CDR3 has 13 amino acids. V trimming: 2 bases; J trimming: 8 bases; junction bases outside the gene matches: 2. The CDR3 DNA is TGTGCCAGCAGCTTTGCGGGAGGGGACATTCAGTACTTC. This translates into CASSFAGGDIQYF.

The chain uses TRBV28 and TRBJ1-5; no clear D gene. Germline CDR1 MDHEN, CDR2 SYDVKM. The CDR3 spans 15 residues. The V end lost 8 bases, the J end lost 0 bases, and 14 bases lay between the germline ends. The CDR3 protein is CASSPGGNSNQPQHF. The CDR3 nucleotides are TGTGCCAGCTCGCCTGGTGGCAATAGCAATCAGCCCCAGCATTTT.

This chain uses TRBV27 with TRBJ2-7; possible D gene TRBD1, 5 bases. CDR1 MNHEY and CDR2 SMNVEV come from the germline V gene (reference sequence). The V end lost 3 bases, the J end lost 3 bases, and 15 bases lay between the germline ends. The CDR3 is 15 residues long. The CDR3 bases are TGTGCCAGCAGTTTGGTTGGAAGGGGAAACTACGAGCAGTACTTC. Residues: CASSLVGRGNYEQYF.

For the CDR3, the DNA is TGCAGTGCTGGACAGGACTATGGCTACACCTTC. It encodes CSAGQDYGYTF. The chain joins TRBV20-1 to TRBJ1-2; 7 nucleotides match TRBD1. V shed 5 bases, J shed 3 bases, and the junction held 0 bases outside the gene matches. The CDR3 is 11 amino acids. CDR1 and CDR2 from the germline V gene are DFQATT and SNEGSKA (reference sequence).

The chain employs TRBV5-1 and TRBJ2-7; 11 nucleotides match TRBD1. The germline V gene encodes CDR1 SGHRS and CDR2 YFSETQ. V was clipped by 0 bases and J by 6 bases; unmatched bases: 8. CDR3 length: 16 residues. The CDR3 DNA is TGCGCCAGCAGCTTGGGGTCGGGACAGGGGGGGAGCGAGCAGTACTTC. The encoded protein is CASSLGSGQGGSEQYF.

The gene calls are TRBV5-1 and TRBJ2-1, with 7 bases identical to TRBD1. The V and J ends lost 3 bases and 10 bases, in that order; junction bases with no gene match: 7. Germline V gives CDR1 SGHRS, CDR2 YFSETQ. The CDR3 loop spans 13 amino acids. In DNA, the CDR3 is TGCGCCAGCAGCTGGGACAGTCCTGGAGAGCAGTTCTTC. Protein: CASSWDSPGEQFF.

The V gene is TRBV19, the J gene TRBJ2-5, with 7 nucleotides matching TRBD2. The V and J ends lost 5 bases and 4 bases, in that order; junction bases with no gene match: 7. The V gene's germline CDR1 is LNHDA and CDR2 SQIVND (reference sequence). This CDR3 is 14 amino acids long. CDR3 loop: CASSPGGSRETQYF. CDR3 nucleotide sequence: TGTGCCAGTAGTCCCGGCGGGAGTAGAGAGACCCAGTACTTC.

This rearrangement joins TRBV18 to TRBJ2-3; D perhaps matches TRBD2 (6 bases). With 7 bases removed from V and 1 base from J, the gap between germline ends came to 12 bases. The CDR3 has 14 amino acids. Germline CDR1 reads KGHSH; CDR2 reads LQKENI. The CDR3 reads CASYRASGTDTQYF. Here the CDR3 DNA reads TGTGCCAGCTACCGGGCTAGCGGCACAGATACGCAGTATTTT.

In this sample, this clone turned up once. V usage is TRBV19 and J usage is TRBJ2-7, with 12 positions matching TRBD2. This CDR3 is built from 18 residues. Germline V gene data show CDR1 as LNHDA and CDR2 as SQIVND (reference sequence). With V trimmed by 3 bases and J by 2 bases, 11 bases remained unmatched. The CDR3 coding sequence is TGTGCCAGTAGTATCGCAGCACTAGCGGGAGGCCAAACCTACGAGCAGTACTTC. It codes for CASSIAALAGGQTYEQYF.

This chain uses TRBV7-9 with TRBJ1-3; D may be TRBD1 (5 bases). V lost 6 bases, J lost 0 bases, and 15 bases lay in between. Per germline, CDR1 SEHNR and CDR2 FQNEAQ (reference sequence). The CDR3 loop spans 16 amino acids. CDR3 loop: CASSLGVQVSGNTIYF. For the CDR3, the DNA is TGTGCCAGCAGTCTAGGGGTACAAGTCTCTGGAAACACCATATATTTT.

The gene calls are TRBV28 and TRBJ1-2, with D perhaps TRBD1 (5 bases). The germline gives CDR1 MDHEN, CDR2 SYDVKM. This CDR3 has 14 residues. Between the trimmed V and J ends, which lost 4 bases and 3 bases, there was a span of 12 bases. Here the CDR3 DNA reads TGTGCCAGCAGTTCTCAGGGTGGGTACTATGGCTACACCTTC. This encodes CASSSQGGYYGYTF.

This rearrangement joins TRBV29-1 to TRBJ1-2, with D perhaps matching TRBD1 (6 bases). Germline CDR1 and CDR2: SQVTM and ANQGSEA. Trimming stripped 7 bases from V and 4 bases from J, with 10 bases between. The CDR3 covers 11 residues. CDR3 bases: TGCAGCGGCGGGGGCTCCTATGGCTACACCTTC. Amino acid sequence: CSGGGSYGYTF.

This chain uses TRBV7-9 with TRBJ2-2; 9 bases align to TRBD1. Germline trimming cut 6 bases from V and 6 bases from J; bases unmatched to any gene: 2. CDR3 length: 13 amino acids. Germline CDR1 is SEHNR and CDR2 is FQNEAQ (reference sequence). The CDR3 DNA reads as TGTGCCAGCAGTAGGACAGGGGCCGGGGAGCTGTTTTTT. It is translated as CASSRTGAGELFF.

CDR3 residues: CASSNPGLASNEQFF. Written as DNA, the CDR3 is TGCGCCAGCAGCAATCCGGGACTAGCCTCCAATGAGCAGTTCTTC. The V gene is TRBV5-1, the J gene TRBJ2-1; 9 bases map to TRBD2. Losses at the gene ends were 4 bases for V and 6 bases for J; bases not matched to a gene: 8. Per germline, CDR1 SGHRS and CDR2 YFSETQ. The CDR3 extends over 15 amino acids.